A selection of T cell receptor beta chains follows, all from one sample in a study of T-cell reconstitution after alpha-beta-depleted transplantation in children. MiXCR was run by TCRdb on the PCR reads, yielding one entry per CDR3 protein. The sample has more than 200,000 distinct CDR3 sequences, over 9.5% seen once. This specimen was PBMCs from the stem cell graft donor, taken from the stem cell graft. The source is a human donor who donated a stem cell graft to a child with SCID. CDR3s include the opening cysteine and the closing phenylalanine or tryptophan. The order of the fields is clone size, J gene, D gene, V gene, CDR3 DNA, CDR3 protein. The D gene is left open where the match is weak. Clone sizes are given selectively: once, few, many, or a class where the clone is expanded.

clone size: NA
J gene: TRBJ2-3
D gene: TRBD2
V gene: TRBV5-4
CDR3 DNA: TGTGCCAGCAGCTTCTCCGCTAGCGGGGGGGCGAAGGTGCAGTATTTT
CDR3 protein: CASSFSASGGAKVQYF

clone size: many
J gene: TRBJ2-1
D gene: TRBD1
V gene: TRBV5-5
CDR3 DNA: TGTGCCAGCAGCTCCGGGACAGCTTTTAATGAGCAGTTCTTC
CDR3 protein: CASSSGTAFNEQFF

clone size: many
J gene: TRBJ1-2
D gene: NA
V gene: TRBV14
CDR3 DNA: TGTGCCAGCAGCCAAGATGGGCCAGGGTATGGCTACACCTTC
CDR3 protein: CASSQDGPGYGYTF

clone size: many
J gene: TRBJ2-5
D gene: NA
V gene: TRBV5-1
CDR3 DNA: TGCGCCAGCAGCTTGGCGGGGGGCCCCAAGGCGACCCAGTACTTC
CDR3 protein: CASSLAGGPKATQYF

clone size: many
J gene: TRBJ2-1
D gene: NA
V gene: TRBV15
CDR3 DNA: TGTGCCACCAGCAGAGATCTGACAGGTACCGGTATAGGGCAGTTCTTC
CDR3 protein: CATSRDLTGTGIGQFF

clone size: few
J gene: TRBJ1-1
D gene: NA
V gene: TRBV6-2/TRBV6-3
CDR3 DNA: TGTGCCAGCAGTTACTGGCCGTGGACAACCCCGGACGGGGAGAACACTGAAGCTTTCTTT
CDR3 protein: CASSYWPWTTPDGENTEAFF

clone size: NA
J gene: TRBJ1-2
D gene: NA
V gene: TRBV7-2
CDR3 DNA: TGTGCCAGCAGCTTGGGGGGGGTCGCAAACTATGGCTACACCTTC
CDR3 protein: CASSLGGVANYGYTF

clone size: many
J gene: TRBJ1-1
D gene: NA
V gene: TRBV7-2
CDR3 DNA: TGTGCCAGCAGCCGAAAGGTAAGGGAAACTGAAGCTTTCTTT
CDR3 protein: CASSRKVRETEAFF

clone size: many
J gene: TRBJ1-6
D gene: NA
V gene: TRBV28
CDR3 DNA: TGTGCCAGCAGTTTAGTCCAAAGGGGTAATTCACCCCTCCACTTT
CDR3 protein: CASSLVQRGNSPLHF

clone size: many
J gene: TRBJ2-7
D gene: NA
V gene: TRBV11-2
CDR3 DNA: TGTGCCAGCAGCTTAGGGCGGGACGAGCAGTACTTC
CDR3 protein: CASSLGRDEQYF

clone size: many
J gene: TRBJ2-3
D gene: TRBD2
V gene: TRBV20-1
CDR3 DNA: TGCAGTGCCGATATAGCCCTGGCTAGCGGGGGCACAGATACGCAGTATTTT
CDR3 protein: CSADIALASGGTDTQYF

clone size: few
J gene: TRBJ1-2
D gene: TRBD1
V gene: TRBV6-5
CDR3 DNA: TGTGCCAGCAGTTACTTTGGGACAGGGAGCTATGGCTACACCTTC
CDR3 protein: CASSYFGTGSYGYTF

clone size: many
J gene: TRBJ2-4
D gene: TRBD1
V gene: TRBV20-1
CDR3 DNA: TGCAGTGCTCGACCCGGGACAGGGGAGAGCATTCAGTACTTC
CDR3 protein: CSARPGTGESIQYF

clone size: many
J gene: TRBJ1-1
D gene: TRBD1
V gene: TRBV5-5
CDR3 DNA: TGTGCCAGCAGCTTGCGGGACAGGGGGACTGAAGCTTTCTTT
CDR3 protein: CASSLRDRGTEAFF

clone size: many
J gene: TRBJ1-2
D gene: NA
V gene: TRBV7-2
CDR3 DNA: TGTGCCAGCAGCCTCCTAAGTGCGGCCCCGAACTATGGCTACACCTTC
CDR3 protein: CASSLLSAAPNYGYTF

clone size: NA
J gene: TRBJ2-1
D gene: NA
V gene: TRBV20-1
CDR3 DNA: TGCAGTGCCGACCCGGGACACCAAAACTACAATGAGCAGTTCTTC
CDR3 protein: CSADPGHQNYNEQFF

clone size: many
J gene: TRBJ2-7
D gene: TRBD1
V gene: TRBV20-1
CDR3 DNA: TGCAGTGCTAGATCCAGACAGGGGACATTCTCGGGGCAGTACTTC
CDR3 protein: CSARSRQGTFSGQYF

clone size: many
J gene: TRBJ2-5
D gene: NA
V gene: TRBV12-3/TRBV12-4
CDR3 DNA: TGTGCCAGCAGTGAACAGGGTGTTCAAGGGGAGACCCAGTACTTC
CDR3 protein: CASSEQGVQGETQYF

clone size: many
J gene: TRBJ2-7
D gene: NA
V gene: TRBV2
CDR3 DNA: TGTGCCAGCAGTGAGGAACTCGACGAGCAGTACTTC
CDR3 protein: CASSEELDEQYF

clone size: many
J gene: TRBJ1-4
D gene: NA
V gene: TRBV4-2
CDR3 DNA: TGTGCCAGCAGCCAAGAACGACAGTACAATGAAAAACTGTTTTTT
CDR3 protein: CASSQERQYNEKLFF

clone size: many
J gene: TRBJ1-5
D gene: NA
V gene: TRBV18
CDR3 DNA: TGTGCCAGCTCGGCAAACAGGGAACAGCCCCAGCATTTT
CDR3 protein: CASSANREQPQHF

clone size: few
J gene: TRBJ2-2
D gene: NA
V gene: TRBV24-1
CDR3 DNA: TGTGCCACCAGGAGGGGGGAGACCGGGGAGCTGTTTTTT
CDR3 protein: CATRRGETGELFF

clone size: NA
J gene: TRBJ2-7
D gene: NA
V gene: TRBV28
CDR3 DNA: TGTGCCAGCAGTACGGCCAATCGGGGGACCTCCTACGAGCAGTACTTC
CDR3 protein: CASSTANRGTSYEQYF

clone size: many
J gene: TRBJ1-2
D gene: NA
V gene: TRBV28
CDR3 DNA: TGTGCCAGCAGTCCGATTCGACCCCTCTACACCTTC
CDR3 protein: CASSPIRPLYTF

clone size: many
J gene: TRBJ1-5
D gene: NA
V gene: TRBV5-1
CDR3 DNA: TGCGCCAGCAGCTTGGAGGGGCCCGGCAATCAGCCCCAGCATTTT
CDR3 protein: CASSLEGPGNQPQHF

clone size: NA
J gene: TRBJ1-1
D gene: TRBD1
V gene: TRBV6-2/TRBV6-3
CDR3 DNA: TGTGCCATCCGGGACAGGGTTCATGAAGCTTTCTTT
CDR3 protein: CAIRDRVHEAFF